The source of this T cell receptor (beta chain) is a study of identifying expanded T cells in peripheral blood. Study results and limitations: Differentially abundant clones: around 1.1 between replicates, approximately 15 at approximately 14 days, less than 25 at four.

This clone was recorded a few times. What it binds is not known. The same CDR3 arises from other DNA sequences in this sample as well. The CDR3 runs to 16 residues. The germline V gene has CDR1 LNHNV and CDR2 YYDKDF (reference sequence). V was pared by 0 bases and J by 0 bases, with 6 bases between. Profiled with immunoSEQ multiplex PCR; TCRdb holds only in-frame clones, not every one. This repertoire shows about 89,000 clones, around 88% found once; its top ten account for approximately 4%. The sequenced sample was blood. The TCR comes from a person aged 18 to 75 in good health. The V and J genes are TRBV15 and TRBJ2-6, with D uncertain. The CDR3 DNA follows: TGTGCCACCAGCAGAGATTTGAGCTCTGGGGCCAACGTCCTGACTTTC. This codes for CATSRDLSSGANVLTF.